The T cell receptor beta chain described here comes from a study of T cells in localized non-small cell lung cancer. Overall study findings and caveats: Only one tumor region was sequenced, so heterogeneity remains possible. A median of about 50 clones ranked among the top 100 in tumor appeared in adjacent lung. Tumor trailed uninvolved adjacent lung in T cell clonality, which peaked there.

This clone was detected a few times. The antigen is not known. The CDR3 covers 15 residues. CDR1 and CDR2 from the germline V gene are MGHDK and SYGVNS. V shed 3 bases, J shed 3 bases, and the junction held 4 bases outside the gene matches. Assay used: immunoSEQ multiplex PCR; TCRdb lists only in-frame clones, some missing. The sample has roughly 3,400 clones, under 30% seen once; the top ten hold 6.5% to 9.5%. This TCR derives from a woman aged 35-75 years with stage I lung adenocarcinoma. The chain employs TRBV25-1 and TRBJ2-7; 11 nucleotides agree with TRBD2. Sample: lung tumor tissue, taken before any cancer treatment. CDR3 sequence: CASSDVTSGSYEQYF. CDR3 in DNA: TGTGCCAGCAGTGACGTTACTAGCGGGAGCTACGAGCAGTACTTC.